This entry features one TCR beta chain sequence. What antigen it recognizes has not been identified. No clone much larger than this one lies a single base away; base qualities are absent. The immunoSEQ Assay, a bias-controlled multiplex PCR, was used to amplify TCRbeta CDR3 regions from genomic DNA. Per the original workflow: Nucleated cell counts per sample were estimated from amplification of reference gene primers within the assay. To quantify the absolute abundance of each unique TCRbeta CDR3 rearrangement, sequence reads were collapsed and filtered. For each sample, productive Simpson clonality was calculated by taking the square root of Simpson's diversity index across productive rearrangements. Drawn from immuneACCESS, this table holds only the in-frame rearrangements with V and J called that TCRdb kept. Clones are partly lost; checked studies trace under half to an unresolved V gene and leave the rest unexplained. That table is the source of V, J and clone size, and D and trimming were worked out from the DNA. Here the sample has hundreds of thousands of clones; about four fifths occur a single time. The ten largest make up 6.8% of the sample.

The junction carries 4 bases between V and J, which are trimmed by 0 bases and 2 bases respectively. The CDR1 and CDR2 encoded by the germline V gene (reference sequence) are LGHDT and YNNKEL. The CDR3 runs 13 residues from the cysteine to the phenylalanine. CDR3 DNA only is kept here, 39 bases in frame from base 1. The data derive from a study of blood T cell repertoires in COVID-19 (TCRdb year 2020). The study in broad terms: The collaborator samples originated in the United States, Italy and Spain and spanned the acute and convalescent phases of COVID-19. The repertoires were made available in a free public database intended to serve as a resource for research on the immune response to SARS-CoV-2. HLA class I and class II types, where available, came from metadata supplied by the sample provider rather than from assay-based typing. A de-identified subject ID, COVID-19 status, age in years and sex were almost always included in the sample metadata. Samples were obtained from the ongoing ImmuneRACE study (first 160 participants) and from approximately 1,200 subjects provided by 6 global collaborators. The material from the prospective study consisted of cDNA or gDNA derived from T cells, B-cell-depleted T cells, or PBMCs. Subjects who had been exposed to COVID-19, were actively infected with it, or had recovered from it provided the deeply sampled blood TCRbeta repertoires that made up the dataset.

The study at large found these results: The amount of clinical and demographic metadata varied by source and participant and was provided uncurated.

Enrolling through a virtual design, the prospective study's participants ranged in age from roughly 18 to 89 years and lived across roughly 23 United States geographic areas. In the prospective study, cohorts were assigned on the basis of participant-reported clinical history obtained from a screening survey and a study questionnaire. Recovered participants in ImmuneRACE Cohort 3 were defined as having two consecutive negative NP/OP PCR tests, clearance from a healthcare professional, or resolution of symptoms. Mobile phlebotomists in the prospective study collected whole blood, serum and a nasopharyngeal or oropharyngeal swab from every participant. Additional blood draws and questionnaires over an approximately 2-month period could optionally be provided by prospective study participants. Before DNA extraction, blood samples from the prospective study were shipped at room temperature or frozen.

The TCR sequence derives from a woman in her thirties or forties who had recovered from COVID-19. The specimen sequenced was PBMCs or T cells enriched from blood (not recorded which). In this chain, TRBV3-1 (or the pseudogene TRBV3-2) is recombined with TRBJ1-2; the D gene cannot be named for sure. In nucleotide form, the sequence is TGTGCCAGCAGCCAAGATTTAAACTATGGCTACACCTTC. It is translated as CASSQDLNYGYTF.